Listed below are T cell receptor beta chains from one sample, sequenced in a study of persistence of HIV-infected CD4 T cells. Their specific antigens are unknown. The data were produced by immunoSEQ multiplex PCR, yet TCRdb's version contains in-frame clones alone and is incomplete. The sample lists 35,000 or so clones, 85% to 90% occurring once. The sequencing here drew on cultured CD4+ T cells from PBMCs, taken from a patient who received antiretroviral therapy. These TCRs come from an adult with HIV. The donor label of this sample is uncertain. Each CDR3 is given with its conserved first and last residue. A D gene is named only where the DNA matches it firmly. Only some rows state a clone size, as once, few, many or a class for expanded clones.

J: TRBJ1-5; D: -; V: TRBV6-5; size: -; DNA: TGTGCCAGCAGTCCCACCGGGGGGCGCGATCAGCCCCAGCATTTT; CDR3: CASSPTGGRDQPQHF
J: TRBJ1-3; D: -; V: TRBV29-1; size: -; DNA: TGCAGCGTTAAAGGGACAACTGGAAACACCATATATTTT; CDR3: CSVKGTTGNTIYF
J: TRBJ2-4; D: -; V: TRBV20-1; size: -; DNA: TGCAGTGCTAGTGGACAAGTGGAAAACATTCAGTACTTC; CDR3: CSASGQVENIQYF
J: TRBJ1-6; D: TRBD1; V: TRBV19; size: -; DNA: TGTGCCAGTAGTCCACCGACAGGGAGGTTGGGTTCACCCCTCCACTTT; CDR3: CASSPPTGRLGSPLHF
J: TRBJ2-3; D: -; V: TRBV10-3; size: once; DNA: TGTGCCATCAGTGGGGTAGATCCAGATACGCAGTATTTT; CDR3: CAISGVDPDTQYF
J: TRBJ2-1; D: TRBD2; V: TRBV3-1/TRBV3-2; size: -; DNA: TGTGCCAGCAGCCGACTAGCCAATGAGCAGTTCTTC; CDR3: CASSRLANEQFF
J: TRBJ1-1; D: -; V: TRBV9; size: -; DNA: TGTGCCAGCAGCCCCGGACAATGGAACACTGAAGCTTTCTTT; CDR3: CASSPGQWNTEAFF
J: TRBJ1-2; D: -; V: TRBV10-2; size: -; DNA: TGCGCCAGCAGGGGGACGGGGGGGATCTATGGCTACACCTTC; CDR3: CASRGTGGIYGYTF
J: TRBJ1-1; D: -; V: TRBV2; size: -; DNA: TGTGCCAGCAGGGAGGCTCAAGGAACAGAAGCTTTCTTT; CDR3: CASREAQGTEAFF
J: TRBJ2-3; D: TRBD2; V: TRBV18; size: -; DNA: TGTGCCAGCTCACCCAGCGGGGATGGAGATACGCAGTATTTT; CDR3: CASSPSGDGDTQYF
J: TRBJ1-5; D: TRBD1; V: TRBV2; size: -; DNA: TGTGCCAGCAGTCGACAGGGGTCGGAACATCAGCCCCAGCATTTT; CDR3: CASSRQGSEHQPQHF
J: TRBJ2-1; D: -; V: TRBV29-1; size: -; DNA: TGCAGCGTCGGAGACATCTACAATGAGCAGTTCTTC; CDR3: CSVGDIYNEQFF
J: TRBJ2-7; D: TRBD1; V: TRBV7-9; size: once; DNA: TGTGCCAGCAGCTTTGACAGGGGTCGGGGCGACGAGCAGTACTTC; CDR3: CASSFDRGRGDEQYF
J: TRBJ2-7; D: -; V: TRBV6-1; size: -; DNA: TGTGCCAGCAGTGAATTGACAGCCATCTCCTACGAGCAGTACTTC; CDR3: CASSELTAISYEQYF
J: TRBJ2-1; D: TRBD1; V: TRBV25-1; size: -; DNA: TGTGCCAGCAGTGAATGCCTGGACAGGGTGTACAATGAGCAGTTCTTC; CDR3: CASSECLDRVYNEQFF
J: TRBJ1-1; D: -; V: TRBV28; size: -; DNA: TGTGCCAGCAGTATAAACGATGCTGAAGCTTTCTTT; CDR3: CASSINDAEAFF
J: TRBJ2-3; D: TRBD2; V: TRBV2; size: -; DNA: TGTGCCAGCAGCTCCGGGACTAGCGGGGGAGCTGGCTTAGATACGCAGTATTTT; CDR3: CASSSGTSGGAGLDTQYF
J: TRBJ2-7; D: TRBD2; V: TRBV24-1; size: -; DNA: TGTGCCACCAGTGATAGCGGGGGCTCCTACGAGCAGTACTTC; CDR3: CATSDSGGSYEQYF
J: TRBJ1-2; D: TRBD1; V: TRBV12-3/TRBV12-4; size: -; DNA: TGTGCCAGCAGTTTCGGGACAGCTCAAAATTCCTTC; CDR3: CASSFGTAQNSF
J: TRBJ1-1; D: TRBD1; V: TRBV6-1; size: once; DNA: TGTGCCAGCAGCTACAGGGGGCCGAACACTGAAGCTTTCTTT; CDR3: CASSYRGPNTEAFF
J: TRBJ2-4; D: TRBD1; V: TRBV5-4; size: -; DNA: TGTGCCAGCAGCTCCCGACAGGGTGGAAACATTCAGTACTTC; CDR3: CASSSRQGGNIQYF
J: TRBJ2-3; D: -; V: TRBV6-5; size: -; DNA: TGTGCCAGCAGTTACTCGAGGCGAGGGGATACGCAGTATTTT; CDR3: CASSYSRRGDTQYF
J: TRBJ2-2; D: -; V: TRBV18; size: once; DNA: TGTGCCAGCTCACAACGGACTACCTCCGCCGGGGAGCTGTTTTTT; CDR3: CASSQRTTSAGELFF
J: TRBJ1-2; D: TRBD1; V: TRBV9; size: -; DNA: TGTGCCAGCAGCCCCCCCGGGACAGGAAAAGGTGGCTACACCTTC; CDR3: CASSPPGTGKGGYTF
J: TRBJ2-1; D: TRBD2; V: TRBV7-3; size: -; DNA: TGTGCCAGCAGCAAACTAGCGGGGAACCTCAATGAGCAGTTCTTC; CDR3: CASSKLAGNLNEQFF
J: TRBJ1-2; D: -; V: TRBV6-5; size: -; DNA: TGTGCCAGCAGCCTAGACGGCAACTATGGCTACACCTTC; CDR3: CASSLDGNYGYTF
J: TRBJ1-2; D: TRBD1; V: TRBV28; size: -; DNA: TGTGCCAGCAGTCCTAGGGACAGGCTGAACGGCTACACCTTC; CDR3: CASSPRDRLNGYTF
J: TRBJ2-3; D: -; V: TRBV6-1; size: once; DNA: TGTGCCAGCAGTGAACCGGGCCTAGCAGATACGCAGTATTTT; CDR3: CASSEPGLADTQYF
J: TRBJ2-1; D: TRBD2; V: TRBV5-1; size: -; DNA: TGCGCCAGCAGCCCCCTGCCGCGGGGGGCACGTAATGAGCAGTTCTTC; CDR3: CASSPLPRGARNEQFF
J: TRBJ2-2; D: -; V: TRBV12-3/TRBV12-4; size: -; DNA: TGTGCCAGCAGTAGCGGGGAGCTGTTTTTT; CDR3: CASSSGELFF
J: TRBJ2-3; D: -; V: TRBV10-3; size: -; DNA: TGTGCCATCAGTGAGGGGGGAGGGCAGTATTTT; CDR3: CAISEGGGQYF
J: TRBJ2-7; D: TRBD1; V: TRBV2; size: few; DNA: TGTGCCAGCTCCGGGACAGGGACTTCCTACGAGCAGTACTTC; CDR3: CASSGTGTSYEQYF
J: TRBJ1-2; D: TRBD1; V: TRBV11-2; size: -; DNA: TGTGCCAGCAGCTGGTTGTCGACAGGGGGAAAGACCTACTATGGCTACACCTTC; CDR3: CASSWLSTGGKTYYGYTF
J: TRBJ2-3; D: -; V: TRBV7-8; size: -; DNA: TGTGCCAGCAGCCTCAGTAGAGGGAGCACAGATACGCAGTATTTT; CDR3: CASSLSRGSTDTQYF
J: TRBJ2-3; D: -; V: TRBV18; size: -; DNA: TGTGCCAGCTCACCAGGGACTCCTAGCACAGATACGCAGTATTTT; CDR3: CASSPGTPSTDTQYF